Below, 24 T cell receptor beta chains from the same sample are listed, as sequenced in a study of tumor-infiltrating lymphocytes in primary liver carcinoma. Unsorted whole blood supplied the blood RNA, and germline DNA was isolated too. Researchers generated TCR beta cDNA from about 500 ng of total RNA, relying on a constant-region primer. Generation of the TCR beta libraries relied on three nested multiplex PCR rounds using slightly modified ARM-PCR. TRBV1-TRBV30 forward primers and a C-beta reverse primer were used in the first two PCR rounds, which each ran for 9 to 10 cycles. TCRdb itself ran the multiplex PCR reads through MiXCR, one entry per CDR3 protein. Here the sample spans 150,000 to 200,000 distinct CDR3 sequences, about two thirds being singletons. The sequenced material came from peripheral blood. These receptors were taken from a woman aged 55-69 years with primary liver carcinoma and hepatitis B virus infection.

This chain links TRBV28 with TRBJ2-4, with D perhaps matching TRBD2 (6 bases). CDR1 is MDHEN and CDR2 is SYDVKM in the germline V gene. There are 12 residues in the CDR3. Trimming took off 5 bases at V and 9 bases at J, with 11 bases between the two ends. CDR3 in amino acids: CASSPAGGIQYF. Here the CDR3 DNA reads TGTGCCAGCAGTCCAGCCGGGGGCATTCAGTACTTC.

As regards this clonotype: A single base separates this from a much larger clone, so it may be a read error. The V call is TRBV6-5, the J call TRBJ2-1; tentative D call: TRBD2 (6 bases). The CDR3 is 13 residues long. In germline, CDR1 is MNHEY, CDR2 SVGAGI. The CDR3 is CASNAGTMNEQLF. CDR3 coding DNA: TGTGCCAGCAATGCGGGAACCATGAATGAGCAGCTCTTC.

This clonotype was observed many times. The chain carries TRBV5-6 and TRBJ1-1, with TRBD1 as a possible D gene (5 bases). Looked up from germline, CDR1 is SGHDT and CDR2 is YYEEEE. Trimming took 1 base from V and 10 from J, leaving 14 bases between them. The CDR3 runs to 13 residues. The CDR3 sequence is CASSLLQAGAAFF. CDR3 in DNA: TGTGCCAGCAGCTTGTTACAGGCCGGGGCAGCTTTCTTT.

V and J are TRBV4-1 and TRBJ2-4; D is tentatively TRBD1 or TRBD2 (5 bases each). The CDR3 length is 15 residues. Between the trimmed V and J ends, which lost 5 bases and 10 bases, there was a span of 21 bases. Germline-derived CDR1 and CDR2 are MGHRA and YSYEKL. CDR3 sequence: CASSTRVGPKEIQYF. The DNA for the CDR3 is TGCGCCAGCAGCACACGGGTGGGACCGAAGGAGATTCAGTACTTC.

About this clonotype: A much larger clone lies one base from this, so it may be a read error. Here the CDR3 DNA reads TGTGCCAGCAGGCCGATAGGGACTAACTATGGCTACACCTTC. Translating gives CASRPIGTNYGYTF. This sequence joins TRBV6-2 or TRBV6-3 and TRBJ1-2; D gene ambiguous. Trimming took 6 bases from V and 0 from J, leaving 11 bases between them. The V gene's germline CDR1 is MNHEY and CDR2 SVGEGT. The CDR3 is made up of 14 amino acids.

The V and J genes are TRBV29-1 and TRBJ2-2; D is undetermined. Germline V gene sequence: CDR1 SQVTM, CDR2 ANQGSEA. The CDR3 extends over 12 amino acids. V was shortened by 6 bases and J by 3 bases, with 8 bases between the two germline ends. The CDR3 sequence is CSVPVHTGELFF. The CDR3 DNA reads TGCAGCGTACCAGTACACACCGGGGAGCTGTTTTTT.

This clonotype has a single count. This sequence joins TRBV11-2 and TRBJ2-7; maybe TRBD2 (7 bases). The CDR3 is made up of 15 amino acids. Germline V lookup: CDR1 SGHAT, CDR2 FQNNGV. V lost 5 bases to trimming and J lost 4 bases, with 18 bases between them. The DNA for the CDR3 is TGTGCCAGCAGCCGAGAGGGGGGGGACACATACGAGCAGTACTTC. This encodes CASSREGGDTYEQYF.

A remark on this clonotype: The junction does not match germline at one end; this may be a read error. The rearrangement uses TRBV28 and TRBJ1-6; D is uncertain. Germline loops: CDR1 MDHEN, CDR2 SYDVKM. CDR3 length: 14 residues. In nucleotides, the CDR3 is TGTGCCAGCACTTTATTCGCTCAAAATTCACCCCTCCACTTT. This translates into CASTLFAQNSPLHF.

As to this clonotype: Given the absence of the conserved phenylalanine or tryptophan at the CDR3 end, a read error is likely. The DNA is left out, because the CDR3 cannot be placed on it with certainty; the CDR3 is given as TCRdb lists it. The chain uses TRBV11-2 and TRBJ2-7; TRBD2, as called in the table, went unchecked against the DNA. Looked up from germline, CDR1 is SGHAT and CDR2 is FQNNGV. The CDR3 contains 15 residues when both ends are counted. This CDR3 reads CASSLDRGLVPEQYL.

This clonotype appeared once. One end of the junction fails to match germline, which may point to a read error. The chain has TRBV6-1 and TRBJ2-4, with D hard to call. The CDR3 runs 16 residues. The V gene's germline CDR1 is MNHNS and CDR2 SASEGT. CDR3 loop: CASSEVVKASKNIQCF. CDR3 DNA: TGTGCCAGCAGTGAAGTCGTAAAGGCGTCTAAAAACATTCAGTGCTTC.

This clonotype was picked up many times. V gene TRBV29-1 combines with J gene TRBJ2-5; 8 nucleotides match TRBD2. The CDR3 is 13 residues long. V was clipped by 8 bases and J by 3 bases; unmatched bases: 8. Germline V lookup: CDR1 SQVTM, CDR2 ANQGSEA. CDR3 nucleotides: TGCAGCCACGATCGGGGGGGCGAAGAGACCCAGTACTTC. As protein: CSHDRGGEETQYF.

Here the CDR3 reads CASTLAGTNTEAFF. CDR3 in DNA: TGTGCCAGCACCCTAGCAGGGACGAACACTGAAGCTTTCTTT. This sequence joins TRBV28 and TRBJ1-1, with a weak D call TRBD1 (5 bases). CDR1 is MDHEN and CDR2 is SYDVKM in the germline V gene. Trimming removed 7 bases at V and 1 base at J, with 13 bases between. CDR3 length: 14 residues.

This rearrangement joins TRBV7-9 to TRBJ1-1; tentative D call: TRBD1 (6 bases). Germline CDR1 and CDR2: SEHNR and FQNEAQ (reference sequence). This CDR3 contains 14 residues. V was trimmed by 5 bases and J by 4 bases, leaving 14 bases between them. The CDR3 reads CASSNREPGTEAFF. The DNA for the CDR3 is TGTGCCAGCAGCAACAGGGAACCCGGCACTGAAGCTTTCTTT. Variable domain in full (rest from reference TRBV7-9 and TRBJ1-1): DTGVSQNPRHKITKRGQNVTFRCDPISEHNRLYWYRQTLGQGPEFLTYFQNEAQLEKSRLLSDRFSAERPKGSFSTLEIQRTEQGDSAMYLCASSNREPGTEAFFGQGTRLTVV.

This clonotype was picked up a small number of times. Germline is not matched at one junction end, which may reflect a read error. The V gene is TRBV14, the J gene TRBJ2-2; D possibly corresponds to TRBD2 (6 bases). CDR3 length equals 16 residues. Germline-derived CDR1 and CDR2 are SGHDN and FVKESK. The CDR3 nucleotides read TGTGCCAGCAGCCACCAATCGACTAGATACACCGGGGAGTTGTTTTTT. Protein product: CASSHQSTRYTGELFF.

The chain has TRBV5-1 and TRBJ2-5; TRBD2 agrees at 12 bases. V trimming: 4 bases; J trimming: 10 bases; junction bases outside the gene matches: 8. The CDR3 sequence is 14 residues long. Germline V gene lookup returns CDR1 SGHRS and CDR2 YFSETQ. The CDR3 sequence is CASSESTSGRFQYF. The CDR3 DNA sequence: TGCGCCAGCAGCGAATCGACTAGCGGGAGATTCCAGTACTTC.

As regards this clonotype: At one boundary the junction diverges from the germline segment, which might be a read error. The V call is TRBV11-1, the J call TRBJ2-7, with TRBD2 matching over 7 bases. CDR3 size: 17 residues. Germline CDR1 is SGHAT and CDR2 is FQDESV (reference sequence). The CDR3, as DNA: TGTGCCAGCAGCTTGGGAGGACTAGAGGGAAAGGCCTACGAGCAGTATTTC. Translation gives CASSLGGLEGKAYEQYF.

This clonotype was picked up many times. The chain recombines TRBV11-2 with TRBJ1-4; unclear D gene. The CDR3 sequence is 11 residues long. The germline V gene has CDR1 SGHAT and CDR2 FQNNGV. The germline V and J ends were trimmed by 5 bases and 4 bases, with 2 bases remaining between them. The CDR3 loop reads CASSLNEKLFF. Here the CDR3 DNA reads TGTGCCAGCAGCCTTAATGAAAAACTGTTTTTT.

Turning to this clonotype: Mismatch with germline at one junction end may stem from a read error. The chain is built from TRBV29-1 and TRBJ2-2; weak D call: TRBD2 (6 bases). The length of the CDR3 is 14 residues. Germline CDR1 reads SQVTM; CDR2 reads ANQGSEA. CDR3 sequence (DNA): TGCAACGTTGTTACGCAGAGTAACACCGGGGGGCTGTTTTTT. Its protein product is CNVVTQSNTGGLFF.

This clonotype has more than one count but fewer than ten. A much larger clone differs by one base, so this may be a read error. V gene TRBV6-5 combines with J gene TRBJ1-1, with D hard to call. The CDR3 spans 13 residues. The V end lost 2 bases, the J end lost 3 bases, and 7 bases lay between the germline ends. In germline, CDR1 is MNHEY, CDR2 SVGAGI. As DNA, the CDR3 is TGTGCCAGCAGTTACCCCTCGGACACTGAAGCTTTCTTT. This gives the protein CASSYPSDTEAFF.

This sequence joins TRBV28 and TRBJ1-1; no firm D call. The CDR3 spans 17 residues. V was trimmed by 2 bases and J by 4 bases, leaving 20 bases between them. CDR1 MDHEN and CDR2 SYDVKM come from the germline V gene. The CDR3 protein is CASSLTGHHLRGTEAFF. The CDR3 DNA is TGTGCCAGCAGTTTAACCGGCCATCATTTAAGAGGCACTGAAGCTTTCTTT. Using reference TRBV28 and TRBJ1-1 for the parts outside the CDR3, the full variable domain is DVKVTQSSRYLVKRTGEKVFLECVQDMDHENMFWYRQDPGLGLRLIYFSYDVKMKEKGDIPEGYSVSREKKERFSLILESASTNQTSMYLCASSLTGHHLRGTEAFFGQGTRLTVV.

This clonotype is a singleton in its sample. Given the absence of the conserved phenylalanine or tryptophan at the CDR3 end, a read error is likely. The chain links TRBV11-2 to TRBJ2-1; 7 bases fit TRBD2. Gene TRBJ2-7 matches the end of the DNA better, so the J call may be wrong. Germline CDR1 SGHAT, CDR2 FQNNGV. CDR3 length: 14 amino acids. CDR3 amino acids: CASSKTSDYNEQYS. DNA for the CDR3: TGTGCCAGCAGCAAAACTAGCGACTACAATGAGCAGTACTCC.

Worth noting for this clonotype: At one of its ends the junction is not consistent with the germline gene, which may arise from a read error. The J gene is TRBJ2-5, the V gene TRBV4-1, with D possibly TRBD2 on 6 matching bases. Germline CDR1 MGHRA, CDR2 YSYEKL. CDR3 length equals 17 residues. The CDR3 region has the DNA TGCGCCAGCAGCCAACCCACGACTAGTGGAGCAAAAGAGACCCGGTACTTC. This encodes CASSQPTTSGAKETRYF.

Regarding this clonotype: A clone one base away is much larger, so this may be a read error. V gene TRBV4-1 combines with J gene TRBJ2-7, with D perhaps TRBD1 (5 bases). Per the germline V gene, CDR1 is MGHRA and CDR2 is YSYEKL. V lost 0 bases and J lost 13, with 16 bases in between. The CDR3 spans 13 residues. The CDR3 nucleotides are TGCGCCAGCAGCCAAGATCCCAGGGTCCGAATCTACTTC. It encodes CASSQDPRVRIYF.

Only one count was recorded for this clonotype. CDR3 protein: CASGSETVSGLGNTIYF. The CDR3 DNA reads as TGTGCCAGCGGTTCAGAAACCGTGTCAGGTCTGGGAAACACCATATATTTT. The genes are TRBV12-3 or TRBV12-4 and TRBJ1-3; D remains ambiguous. The CDR3 consists of 17 residues. Trimming took off 8 bases at V and 4 bases at J, with 24 bases between the two ends.